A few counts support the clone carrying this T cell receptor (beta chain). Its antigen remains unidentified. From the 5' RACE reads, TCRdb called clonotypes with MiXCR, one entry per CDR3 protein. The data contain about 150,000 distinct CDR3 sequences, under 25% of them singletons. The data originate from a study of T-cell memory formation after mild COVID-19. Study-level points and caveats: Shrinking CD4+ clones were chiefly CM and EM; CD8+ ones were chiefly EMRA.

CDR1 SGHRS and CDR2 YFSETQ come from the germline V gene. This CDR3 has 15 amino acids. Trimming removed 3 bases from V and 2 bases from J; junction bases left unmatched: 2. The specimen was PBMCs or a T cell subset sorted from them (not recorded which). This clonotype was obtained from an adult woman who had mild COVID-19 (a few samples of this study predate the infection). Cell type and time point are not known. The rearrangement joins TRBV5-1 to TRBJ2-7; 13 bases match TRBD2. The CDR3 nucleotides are TGCGCCAGCAGCTCGACTAGCGGGGGGCCCTACGAGCAGTACTTC. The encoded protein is CASSSTSGGPYEQYF.